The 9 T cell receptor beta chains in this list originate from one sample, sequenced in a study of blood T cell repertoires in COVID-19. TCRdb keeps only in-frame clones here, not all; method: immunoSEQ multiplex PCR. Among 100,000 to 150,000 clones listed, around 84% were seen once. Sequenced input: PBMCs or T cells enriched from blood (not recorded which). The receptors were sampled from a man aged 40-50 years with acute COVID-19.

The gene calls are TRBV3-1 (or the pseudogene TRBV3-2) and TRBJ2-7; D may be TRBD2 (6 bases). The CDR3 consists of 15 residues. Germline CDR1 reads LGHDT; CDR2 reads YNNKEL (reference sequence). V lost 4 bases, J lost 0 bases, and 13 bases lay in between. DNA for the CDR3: TGTGCCAGCAGCCCCCTCGCGGGGCCCTCCTACGAGCAGTACTTC. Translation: CASSPLAGPSYEQYF.

CDR3 nucleotide sequence: TGCGCCAGCAGCTTGGGGACAGTAGCCTACGAGCAGTACTTC. Its protein is CASSLGTVAYEQYF. The chain uses TRBV5-1 and TRBJ2-7; a weak D match, TRBD1 (6 bases). There are 14 residues in the CDR3. V lost 0 bases and J 2 bases, leaving 9 bases between the germline ends. Germline V gene sequence: CDR1 SGHRS, CDR2 YFSETQ.

CDR3 protein: CASSNGQGSYGYTF. The CDR3 DNA reads as TGTGCCAGCAGCAACGGACAGGGAAGCTATGGCTACACCTTC. The rearrangement links TRBV5-6 to TRBJ1-2; 8 positions agree with TRBD1. This CDR3 region has 14 residues. CDR1 is SGHDT, CDR2 YYEEEE, per germline. J gave up 4 bases and V 4 bases, and 6 bases lay outside the gene matches.

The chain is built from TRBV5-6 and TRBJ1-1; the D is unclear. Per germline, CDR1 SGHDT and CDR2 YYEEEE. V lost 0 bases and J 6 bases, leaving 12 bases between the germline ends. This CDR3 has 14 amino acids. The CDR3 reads CASSLVSPGSEAFF. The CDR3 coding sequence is TGTGCCAGCAGCTTGGTGTCTCCGGGGTCTGAAGCTTTCTTT. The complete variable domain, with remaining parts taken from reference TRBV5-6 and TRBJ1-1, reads DAGVTQSPTHLIKTRGQQVTLRCSPKSGHDTVSWYQQALGQGPQFIFQYYEEEERQRGNFPDRFSGHQFPNYSSELNVNALLLGDSALYLCASSLVSPGSEAFFGQGTRLTVV.

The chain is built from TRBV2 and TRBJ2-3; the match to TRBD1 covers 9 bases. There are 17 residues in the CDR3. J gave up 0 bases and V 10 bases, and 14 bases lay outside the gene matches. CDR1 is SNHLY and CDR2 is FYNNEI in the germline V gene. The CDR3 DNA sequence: TGTGCCAACCGGGGACAGGGACGTAGCGGGAGCACAGATACGCAGTATTTT. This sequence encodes CANRGQGRSGSTDTQYF.

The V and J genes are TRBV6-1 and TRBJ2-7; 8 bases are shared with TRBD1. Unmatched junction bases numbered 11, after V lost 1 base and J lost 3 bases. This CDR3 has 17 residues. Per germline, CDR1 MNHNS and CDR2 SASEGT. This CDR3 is CASSEGPSWDRLYEQYF. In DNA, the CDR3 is TGTGCCAGCAGTGAAGGTCCCTCGTGGGACAGGCTCTACGAGCAGTACTTC.

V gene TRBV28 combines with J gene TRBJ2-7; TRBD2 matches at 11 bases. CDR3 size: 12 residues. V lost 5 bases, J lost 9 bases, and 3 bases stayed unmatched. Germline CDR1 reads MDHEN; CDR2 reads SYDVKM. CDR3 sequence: CASSTGLAGQYF. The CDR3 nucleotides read TGTGCCAGCAGTACCGGACTAGCGGGGCAGTACTTC.

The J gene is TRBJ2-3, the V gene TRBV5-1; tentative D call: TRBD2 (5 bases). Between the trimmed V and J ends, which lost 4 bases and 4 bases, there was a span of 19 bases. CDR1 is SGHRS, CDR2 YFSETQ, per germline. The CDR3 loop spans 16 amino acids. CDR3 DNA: TGCGCCAGCAGCCTCCACGGGATCGACTTTTCAGATACGCAGTATTTT. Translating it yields CASSLHGIDFSDTQYF.

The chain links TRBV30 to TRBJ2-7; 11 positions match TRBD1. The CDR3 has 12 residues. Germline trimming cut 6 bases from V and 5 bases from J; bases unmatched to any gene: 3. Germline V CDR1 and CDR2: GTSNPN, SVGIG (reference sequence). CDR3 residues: CACGGQGDEQYF. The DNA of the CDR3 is TGTGCCTGCGGGGGACAGGGGGACGAGCAGTACTTC.